The sequence of this T cell receptor (beta chain) was determined in a study of blood T cell repertoires in COVID-19. Background on the study: The origin of the acute and convalescent COVID-19 samples was the United States, Italy and Spain. T cells, B-cell-depleted T cells, or PBMCs supplied cDNA or gDNA.

Trimming cost V 2 bases and J 2 bases; bases outside gene matches: 2. The CDR3 runs to 17 residues. The germline V gene encodes CDR1 MNHEY and CDR2 SMNVEV (reference sequence). Using immunoSEQ multiplex PCR, the repertoire was profiled, and TCRdb retains in-frame clones only, with some absent. The sample contains tens of thousands of clones, 75% to 90% of which appear only once. The V call is TRBV27, the J call TRBJ2-6; 11 bases align to TRBD1. The sequenced sample was peripheral blood. This TCR was sampled from a man between 50 and 59 years old with active COVID-19. This CDR3 is CASSLKDRGPGANVLTF. The DNA of the CDR3 is TGTGCCAGCAGTTTAAAGGACAGGGGGCCTGGGGCCAACGTCCTGACTTTC.